This T cell receptor (beta chain) was captured in a study of blood T cells in healthy people across ages. Overall study results and limits: Estimates of diversity drawn from one million T cells were considered underestimates. Among T cells, TCR beta diversity per million cells dropped roughly linearly as age rose.

This CDR3 is built from 16 residues. Unmatched junction bases numbered 7, after V lost 0 bases and J lost 2 bases. Primers used in a second PCR of roughly 6 to 11 cycles were a sample-barcoded 5' primer and a J-beta primer mix. Each cDNA molecule was tagged by a template-switch adaptor that had 12 random nucleotides. TCRdb itself ran the 5' RACE reads through MiXCR, one entry per CDR3 protein. The sample records 1.5 million to 2 million distinct CDR3 sequences, about 35% being singletons. Total RNA was extracted at no less than 5.5 micrograms per sample. Comments on this clonotype: No antigen is known for it.

Sequencing input: blood. The rearrangement links TRBV12-3 or TRBV12-4 to TRBJ2-7; TRBD2 matches at 7 bases. The receptor was derived from a woman aged 25-40 years in good health. In nucleotides, the CDR3 is TGTGCCAGCAGTTTAGCGGGAGGGCCACCTCCCTACGAGCAGTACTTC. Protein: CASSLAGGPPPYEQYF.